This T cell receptor (delta chain) is from a study of delta chains in infants with herpesvirus infections (dated by TCRdb to the early 2020s). Describing the broader study: A Ugandan infant birth cohort was prospectively followed from birth to characterize gammadelta T cell responses to primary cytomegalovirus (CMV) infection. The study searched for a public fetal Vdelta1/Vgamma8 gammadelta TCR clonotype in infants who acquired CMV infection after birth. gammadelta TCRs were sequenced from PBMC obtained from roughly 18 CMV-infected infants (one congenitally infected) and under ten CMV-uninfected infants for whom sufficient sample was available. Infant blood samples were grouped into approximate age categories of 1.5, 4, 8 and 12 months. The previously published Belgian fetal and cord blood gammadelta TCR data were not generated in this cohort and were added only for comparison. Here is what the overall study found, with its caveats: Detection of the public clonotype was limited to the first time point after infection, and the public clonotype was not found in uninfected infants or in infants infected after 120 days. Of some 19 CMV-infected infants, several carried the public Vdelta1 clonotype: the congenitally infected infant plus three who were infected postnatally before 120 days of age. In CMV-uninfected infants, the public clonotype might still be present but below the detection limit. Within Vdelta1 cells, the frequency of the public clonotype appeared to be inversely correlated with age at infection and to decay rapidly, seemingly not persisting past roughly two months. Limitations noted by the authors included a small sample size and a lack of race- or environment-matched controls, because nearly all Ugandans acquire CMV before adulthood.

This clone is labeled large (0.1 to 1%). There is no known antigen for this receptor. The input lacks base qualities; no much larger clone sits a single base away. The library was prepared using RT-PCR. To generate TCR cDNA, RNA from PBMC was reverse transcribed using SuperScript II together with primers specific for the gamma chain and the delta chain. Purification of cDNA was performed with AMPure XP beads, after which the cDNA was amplified and indexed with Illumina adapters by means of the Nextera XT Index Kit. Sequencing of the gammadelta TCR libraries was done on an Illumina MiSeq using a V2 300-cycle kit. As for the authors' bioinformatics: Using MiXCR v2.1.12, CDR3 sequences were assembled, and reads were mapped onto D, J and V genes obtained from GenBank. Repertoire analyses of the CDR3 clonotypes were performed with VDJtools v1.2.1. TCRdb called clones from the public reads with CATT, and repeated DNA sequences were later combined into one row. The V and J calls here are based on TCRdb, not the publication. Here the sample has about 680 delta-chain clones; 35% to 50% occur a single time. The top ten constitute 20% to 25% of the sample.

The CDR1 and CDR2 encoded by the germline V gene are TSWWSYY and QGS. The CDR3, cysteine through phenylalanine, is 22 amino acids long. Only the CDR3 DNA is retained, 66 bases long and in frame from the first base. Trimming takes 5 bases off V and 10 bases off J; junction bases not matched to a gene: 32. Pregnant women receiving prenatal care in Kampala, Uganda, were recruited, and the infants of these women were enrolled, with documentation of maternal HIV status required. Weekly visits were made to families, and infant clinical information, oral swabs and peripheral blood were collected beginning at 6 weeks of age and every 4 months thereafter. Blood was drawn into heparin tubes, and PBMC were separated by Ficoll-Paque density gradient centrifugation and then cryopreserved.

Recombination connected TRDV1 to TRDJ1; 12 bases in the middle match TRDD3. The material was peripheral blood, obtained at time point 1 of longitudinal follow-up. The clonotype originates from a human donor who was a Ugandan infant, either HIV-exposed or HIV-unexposed (not recorded which). The DNA sequence is given as TGTGCTCTTGGGAAACCATATTTCGGGGGGACGTGGGGGATTCTGGGGGATACGGGACTCATCTTT. This codes for CALGKPYFGGTWGILGDTGLIF.